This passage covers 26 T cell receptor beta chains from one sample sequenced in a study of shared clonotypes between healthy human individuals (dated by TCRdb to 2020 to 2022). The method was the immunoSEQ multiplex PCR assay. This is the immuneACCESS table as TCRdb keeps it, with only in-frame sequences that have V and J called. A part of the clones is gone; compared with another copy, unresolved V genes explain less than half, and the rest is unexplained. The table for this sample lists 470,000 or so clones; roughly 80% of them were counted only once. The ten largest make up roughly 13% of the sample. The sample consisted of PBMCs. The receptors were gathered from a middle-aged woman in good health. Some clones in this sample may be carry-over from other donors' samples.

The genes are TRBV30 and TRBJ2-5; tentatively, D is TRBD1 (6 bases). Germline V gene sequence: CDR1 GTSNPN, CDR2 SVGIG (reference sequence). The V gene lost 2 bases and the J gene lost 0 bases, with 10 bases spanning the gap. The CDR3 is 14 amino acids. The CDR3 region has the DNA TGTGCCTGGAGTAGTTACAGGGACCAAGAGACCCAGTACTTC. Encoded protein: CAWSSYRDQETQYF.

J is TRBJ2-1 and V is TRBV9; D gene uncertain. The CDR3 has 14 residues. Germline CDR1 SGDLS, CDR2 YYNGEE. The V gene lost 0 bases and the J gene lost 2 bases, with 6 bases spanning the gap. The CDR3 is CASSVDIAYNEQFF. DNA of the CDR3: TGTGCCAGCAGCGTAGATATAGCCTACAATGAGCAGTTCTTC.

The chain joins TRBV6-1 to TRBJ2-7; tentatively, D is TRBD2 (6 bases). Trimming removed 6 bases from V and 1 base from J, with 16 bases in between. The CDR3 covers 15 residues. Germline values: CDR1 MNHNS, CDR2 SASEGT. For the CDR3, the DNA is TGTGCCAGCAGCCGAGGCGGGACGGTGTCCTACGAGCAGTACTTC. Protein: CASSRGGTVSYEQYF.

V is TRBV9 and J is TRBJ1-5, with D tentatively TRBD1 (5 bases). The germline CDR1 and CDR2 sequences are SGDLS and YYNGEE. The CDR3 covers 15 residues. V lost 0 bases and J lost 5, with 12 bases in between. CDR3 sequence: CASSVGVGGHQPQHF. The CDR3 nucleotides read TGTGCCAGCAGCGTAGGTGTCGGGGGTCATCAGCCCCAGCATTTT.

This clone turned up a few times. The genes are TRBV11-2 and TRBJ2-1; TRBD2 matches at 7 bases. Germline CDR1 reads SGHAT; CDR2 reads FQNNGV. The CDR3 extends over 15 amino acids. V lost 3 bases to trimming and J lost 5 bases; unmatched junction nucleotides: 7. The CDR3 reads CASSFSRAGNNEQFF. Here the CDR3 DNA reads TGTGCCAGCAGCTTTTCCCGAGCGGGAAACAATGAGCAGTTCTTC.

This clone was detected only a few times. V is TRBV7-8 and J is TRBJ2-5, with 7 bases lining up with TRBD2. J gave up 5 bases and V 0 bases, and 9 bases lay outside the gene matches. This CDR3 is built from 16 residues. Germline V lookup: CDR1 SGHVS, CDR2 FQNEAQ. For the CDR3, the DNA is TGTGCCAGCAGCTTAGCTGGGACTACCGGGGGGGAGACCCAGTACTTC. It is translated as CASSLAGTTGGETQYF.

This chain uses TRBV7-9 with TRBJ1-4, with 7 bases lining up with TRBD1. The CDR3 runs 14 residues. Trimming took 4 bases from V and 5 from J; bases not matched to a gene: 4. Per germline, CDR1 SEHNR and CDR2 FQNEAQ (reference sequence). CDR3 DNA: TGTGCCAGCAGCTCGGGACAGCCGAATGAAAAACTGTTTTTT. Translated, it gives CASSSGQPNEKLFF.

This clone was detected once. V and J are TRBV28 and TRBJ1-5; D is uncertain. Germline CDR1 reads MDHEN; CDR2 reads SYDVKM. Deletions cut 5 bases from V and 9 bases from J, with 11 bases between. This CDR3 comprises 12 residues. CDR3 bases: TGTGCCAGCAGTCTAGGACTTCTGCCCCAGCATTTT. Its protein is CASSLGLLPQHF.

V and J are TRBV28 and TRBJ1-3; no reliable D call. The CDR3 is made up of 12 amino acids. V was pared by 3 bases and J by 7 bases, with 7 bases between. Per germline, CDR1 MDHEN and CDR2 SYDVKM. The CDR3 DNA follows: TGTGCCAGCAGTTTCCTCTTGAACACCATATATTTT. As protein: CASSFLLNTIYF.

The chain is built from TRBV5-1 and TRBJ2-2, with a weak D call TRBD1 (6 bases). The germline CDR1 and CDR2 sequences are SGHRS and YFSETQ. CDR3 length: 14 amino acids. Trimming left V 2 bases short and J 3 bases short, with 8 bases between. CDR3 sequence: CASSFQGYTGELFF. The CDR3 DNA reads TGCGCCAGCAGCTTCCAGGGGTACACCGGGGAGCTGTTTTTT.

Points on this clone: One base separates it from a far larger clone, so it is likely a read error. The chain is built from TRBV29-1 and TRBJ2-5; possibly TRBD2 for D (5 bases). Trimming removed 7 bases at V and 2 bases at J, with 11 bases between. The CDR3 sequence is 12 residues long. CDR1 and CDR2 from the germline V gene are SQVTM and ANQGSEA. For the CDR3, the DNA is TGCAGCGCCGGGGTATGGCAAGAGACCCAGTACTTC. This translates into CSAGVWQETQYF.

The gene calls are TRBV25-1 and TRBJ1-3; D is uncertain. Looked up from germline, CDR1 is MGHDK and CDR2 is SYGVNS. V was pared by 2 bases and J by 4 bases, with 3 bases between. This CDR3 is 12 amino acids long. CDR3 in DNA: TGTGCCAGCAGTGAACGGGGAAACACCATATATTTT. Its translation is CASSERGNTIYF.

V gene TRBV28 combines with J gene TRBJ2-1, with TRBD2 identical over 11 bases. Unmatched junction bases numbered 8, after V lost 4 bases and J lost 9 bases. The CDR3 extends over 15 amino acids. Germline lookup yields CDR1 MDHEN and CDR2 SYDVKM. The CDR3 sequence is CASSYLIAGGVEQFF. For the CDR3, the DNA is TGTGCCAGCAGTTATCTTATAGCGGGGGGGGTTGAGCAGTTCTTC.

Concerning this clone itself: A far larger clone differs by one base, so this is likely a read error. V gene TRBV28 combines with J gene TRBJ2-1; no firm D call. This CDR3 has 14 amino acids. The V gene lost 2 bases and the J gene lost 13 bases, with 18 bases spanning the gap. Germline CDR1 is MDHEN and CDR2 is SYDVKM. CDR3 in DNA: TGTGCCAGCAGTTTAGGCCATGACTTAGGCAATCAGTTCTTC. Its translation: CASSLGHDLGNQFF.

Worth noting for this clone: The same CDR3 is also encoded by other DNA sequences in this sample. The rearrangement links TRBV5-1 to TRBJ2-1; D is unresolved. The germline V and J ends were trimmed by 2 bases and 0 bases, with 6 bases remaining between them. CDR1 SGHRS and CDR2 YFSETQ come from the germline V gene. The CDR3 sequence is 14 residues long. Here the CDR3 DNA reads TGCGCCAGCAGCTTAGTTAGCTCCTACAATGAGCAGTTCTTC. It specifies CASSLVSSYNEQFF. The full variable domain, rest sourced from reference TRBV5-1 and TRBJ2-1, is KAGVTQTPRYLIKTRGQQVTLSCSPISGHRSVSWYQQTPGQGLQFLFEYFSETQRNKGNFPGRFSGRQFSNSRSEMNVSTLELGDSALYLCASSLVSSYNEQFFGPGTRLTVL.

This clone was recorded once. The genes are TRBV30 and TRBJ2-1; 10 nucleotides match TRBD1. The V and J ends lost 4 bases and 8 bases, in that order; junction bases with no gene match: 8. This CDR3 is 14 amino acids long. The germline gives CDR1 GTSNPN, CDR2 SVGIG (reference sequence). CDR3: CAWTGTGVLYEQFF. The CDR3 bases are TGTGCCTGGACCGGGACAGGGGTTCTATATGAGCAGTTCTTC.

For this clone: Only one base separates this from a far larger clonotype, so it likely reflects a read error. CDR3 amino acids: CAWDGPFKGEQYF. The CDR3 DNA reads TGTGCCTGGGATGGTCCCTTTAAGGGCGAGCAGTACTTC. This chain uses TRBV30 with TRBJ2-7; D ambiguous. This CDR3 has 13 residues. Germline CDR1 reads GTSNPN; CDR2 reads SVGIG (reference sequence). The V end lost 5 bases, the J end lost 6 bases, and 17 bases lay between the germline ends.

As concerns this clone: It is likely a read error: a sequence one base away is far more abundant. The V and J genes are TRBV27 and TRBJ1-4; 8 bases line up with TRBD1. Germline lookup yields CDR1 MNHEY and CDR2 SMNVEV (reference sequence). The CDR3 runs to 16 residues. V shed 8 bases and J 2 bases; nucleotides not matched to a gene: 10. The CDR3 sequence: CASGPDRGETNEKLFF. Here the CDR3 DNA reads TGTGCCAGCGGCCCCGACAGGGGCGAGACTAATGAAAAACTGTTTTTT.

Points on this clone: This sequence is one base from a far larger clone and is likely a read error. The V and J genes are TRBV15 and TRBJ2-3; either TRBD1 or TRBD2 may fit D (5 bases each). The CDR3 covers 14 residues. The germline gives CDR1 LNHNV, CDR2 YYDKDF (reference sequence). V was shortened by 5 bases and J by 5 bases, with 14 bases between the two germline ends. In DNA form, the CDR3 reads TGTGCCACCAGCGTGAGGGGAGTAGAAGATACGCAGTATTTT. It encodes CATSVRGVEDTQYF.

As DNA, the CDR3 is TGTGCCAGCAGCTCTTTCTACGAGCAGTACTTC. Its protein product is CASSSFYEQYF. The chain employs TRBV6-5 and TRBJ2-7; unclear D gene. In germline, CDR1 is MNHEY, CDR2 SVGAGI. This CDR3 has 11 residues. V lost 6 bases and J 3 bases, leaving 6 bases between the germline ends.

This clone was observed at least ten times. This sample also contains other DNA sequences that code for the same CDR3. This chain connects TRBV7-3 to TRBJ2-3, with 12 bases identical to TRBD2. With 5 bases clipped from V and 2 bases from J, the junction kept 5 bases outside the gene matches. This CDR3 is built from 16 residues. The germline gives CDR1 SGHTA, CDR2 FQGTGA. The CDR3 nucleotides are TGTGCCAGCAGCCAAGGACTAGCGGGACTCACAGATACGCAGTATTTT. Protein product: CASSQGLAGLTDTQYF.

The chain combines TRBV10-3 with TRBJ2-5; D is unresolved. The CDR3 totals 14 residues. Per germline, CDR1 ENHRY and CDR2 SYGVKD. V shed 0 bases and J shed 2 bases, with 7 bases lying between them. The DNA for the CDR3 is TGTGCCATCAGTGAGTCGAACTCACAAGAGACCCAGTACTTC. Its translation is CAISESNSQETQYF.

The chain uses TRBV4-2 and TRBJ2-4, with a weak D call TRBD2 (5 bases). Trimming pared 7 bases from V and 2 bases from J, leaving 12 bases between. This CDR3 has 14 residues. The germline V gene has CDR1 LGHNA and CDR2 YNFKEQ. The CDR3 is CASNPGSTKNIQYF. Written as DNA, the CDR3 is TGTGCCAGCAACCCGGGGTCTACCAAAAACATTCAGTACTTC.

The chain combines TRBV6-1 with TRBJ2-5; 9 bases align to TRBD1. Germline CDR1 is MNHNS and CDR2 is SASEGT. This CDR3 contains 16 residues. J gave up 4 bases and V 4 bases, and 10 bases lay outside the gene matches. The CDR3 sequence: CASSAGTGYNGETQYF. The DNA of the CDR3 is TGTGCCAGCAGTGCCGGGACAGGGTATAATGGAGAGACCCAGTACTTC.

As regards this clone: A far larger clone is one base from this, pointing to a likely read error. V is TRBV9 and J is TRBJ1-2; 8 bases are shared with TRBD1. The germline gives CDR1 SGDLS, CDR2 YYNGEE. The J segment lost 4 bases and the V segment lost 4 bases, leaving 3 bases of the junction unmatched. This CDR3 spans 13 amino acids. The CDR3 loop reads CASSPDRAYGYTF. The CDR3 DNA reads TGTGCCAGCAGCCCGGACAGGGCCTATGGCTACACCTTC.

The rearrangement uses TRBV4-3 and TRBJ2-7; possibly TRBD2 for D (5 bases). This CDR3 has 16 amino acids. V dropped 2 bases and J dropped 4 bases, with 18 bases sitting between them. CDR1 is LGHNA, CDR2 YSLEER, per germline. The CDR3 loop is CASSQLFTSTGYEQYF. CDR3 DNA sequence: TGCGCCAGCAGCCAACTATTTACTAGTACGGGATACGAGCAGTACTTC.